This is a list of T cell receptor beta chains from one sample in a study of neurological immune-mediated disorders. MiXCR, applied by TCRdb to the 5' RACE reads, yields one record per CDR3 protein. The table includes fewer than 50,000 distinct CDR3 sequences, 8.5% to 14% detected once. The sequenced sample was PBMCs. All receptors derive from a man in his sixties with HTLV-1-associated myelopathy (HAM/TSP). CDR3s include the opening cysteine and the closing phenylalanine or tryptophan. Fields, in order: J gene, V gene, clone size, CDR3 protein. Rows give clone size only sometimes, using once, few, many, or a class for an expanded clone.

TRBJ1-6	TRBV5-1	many	CASSLVGARYNSPLHF
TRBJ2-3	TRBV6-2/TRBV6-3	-	CASSTPRGSDTQYF
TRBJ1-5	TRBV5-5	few	CASSFSTRGDKPQHF
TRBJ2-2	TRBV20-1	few	CSARPGLAGGRGELFF
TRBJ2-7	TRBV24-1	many	CATSDPRTGSYEQYF
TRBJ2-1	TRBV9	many	CASSVESAGEQFF
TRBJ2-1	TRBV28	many	CASSLFDTGSYNEQFF
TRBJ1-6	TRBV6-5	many	CASSKTGGAYNSPLHF
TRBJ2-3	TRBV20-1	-	CSAEPWTVRTGDSQYF
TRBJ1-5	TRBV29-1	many	CSGGQGANQPQHF
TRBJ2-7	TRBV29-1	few	CSVELRDRVYEQYF
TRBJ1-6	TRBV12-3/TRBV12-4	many	CASRSIVSSPLHF
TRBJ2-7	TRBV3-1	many	CASSQAGSKAQYF
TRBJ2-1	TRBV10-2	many	CASGLAAYNEQFF
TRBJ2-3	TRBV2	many	CASSGATGSDTQYF
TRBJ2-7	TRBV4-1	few	CASSQGQGSSAYEQYF
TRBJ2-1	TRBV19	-	CASAVGQSYNEQFF
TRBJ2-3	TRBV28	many	CASSFSQAGSQDTQYF
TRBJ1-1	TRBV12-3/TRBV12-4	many	CASRRGRATEAFF
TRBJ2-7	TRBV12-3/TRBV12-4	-	CASSFRASGDYEQYF
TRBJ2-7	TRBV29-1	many	CSVATSGKTLGEQYF
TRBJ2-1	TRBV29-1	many	CSVLLDSLTHF
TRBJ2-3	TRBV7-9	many	CASSSSGYTDTQYF
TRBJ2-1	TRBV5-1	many	CASSSTSGRENEQFF
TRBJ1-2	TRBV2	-	CASSSIEGTDSLSPYYTF
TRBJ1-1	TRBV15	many	CATSRDPRTRAIGAFF
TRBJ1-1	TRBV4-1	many	CASSPRDSQMNTEAFF
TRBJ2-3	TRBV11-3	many	CASSSLGLDTQYF
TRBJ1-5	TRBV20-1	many	CSATLPGGVGGNQPQHF
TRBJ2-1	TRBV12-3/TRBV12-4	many	CASSRRSDNEQFF
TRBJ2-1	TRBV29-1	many	CSVEGAGVVNEQFF
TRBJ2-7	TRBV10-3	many	CAISGRTSYEQYF
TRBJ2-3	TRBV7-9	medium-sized	CASIPDRVTDTQYF
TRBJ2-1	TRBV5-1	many	CASSLGGRSFNEQFF
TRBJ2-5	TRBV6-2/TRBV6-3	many	CASSYGETQYF
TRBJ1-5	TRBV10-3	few	CAIRDRAMEPQHF
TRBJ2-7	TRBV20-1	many	CSASPWTGPYEQYF
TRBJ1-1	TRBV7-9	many	CASSLEQILFF
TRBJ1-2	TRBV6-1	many	CASSPSQGIGYGYTF
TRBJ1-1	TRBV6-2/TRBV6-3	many	CASSPPDYSNTEAFF
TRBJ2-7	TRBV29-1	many	CSVEGTASSSYEQYF
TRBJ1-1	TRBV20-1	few	CSALETGGNTEAFF
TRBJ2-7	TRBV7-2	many	CASSERFWAEAYEQYF
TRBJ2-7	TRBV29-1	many	CSVEDSSSSAASSYEQYF
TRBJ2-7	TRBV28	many	CASGQGNLYEQYF
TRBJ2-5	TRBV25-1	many	CASRYLETQYF
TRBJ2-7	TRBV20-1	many	CSSSPPEVASYEQYF
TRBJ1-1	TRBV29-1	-	CSVRSSMNTEAFF
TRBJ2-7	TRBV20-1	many	CSARKQGTSGIGFSEQYF
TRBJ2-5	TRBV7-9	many	CASSLALSEETQYF